This TCR beta chain stems from a study of neurological immune-mediated disorders. TCRdb passed the 5' RACE reads through MiXCR, listing each CDR3 protein once. The top ten clones hold around 7% of a sample with 20,000 to 25,000 distinct CDR3 sequences, about 18% of them seen once. The sorted libraries were prepared using about a million CD4+ or CD8+ T cells that had themselves been sorted. This clonotype was counted ten times or more. The CDR3 covers 16 residues. Germline V gives CDR1 SGHVS, CDR2 FNYEAQ. With 0 bases removed from V and 4 bases from J, the gap between germline ends came to 15 bases. The chain joins TRBV7-6 to TRBJ1-2; the D is unclear. This receptor was taken from a woman between 18 and 29 years old with multiple sclerosis. Sequenced sample: CD8+ T cells from blood. The CDR3 sequence: CASSLAGRNSVYGYTF. The CDR3 region has the DNA TGTGCCAGCAGCTTAGCCGGCAGGAACTCTGTCTATGGCTACACCTTC.